What follows are 20 T cell receptor beta chains derived from one specimen sequenced in a study of control samples from healthy donors and cancer patients (dated by TCRdb to 2020 to 2022). The library came from the immunoSEQ multiplex PCR assay. TCRdb stores this immuneACCESS table with in-frame sequences only. Part of the clones is absent; in the studies checked, under half of the shortfall reflects unresolved V genes, and no reason is known for the rest. Within this sample are around 120,000 clones, with just over 90% of them counted one time only. Clones ranked in the top ten supply 1.7% of the sample. The sample taken for sequencing was PBMCs. The receptor set was obtained from a man between 45 and 60 years old with head and neck cancer.

Note on this clone: At one end the junction does not follow the germline gene, possibly because of a read error. The J gene is TRBJ1-1, the V gene TRBV19; D ambiguous. CDR3 length: 14 amino acids. Germline CDR1 LNHDA, CDR2 SQIVND (reference sequence). The CDR3 region has the DNA TGTGCCAGCAGTATAGATAGCACGAACACTGAAGCTTTCTTT. Translating it yields CASSIDSTNTEAFF.

The V and J genes are TRBV13 and TRBJ2-7, with unresolved D. Deletions cut 3 bases from V and 2 bases from J, with 5 bases between. The length of the CDR3 is 12 residues. Per germline, CDR1 PRHDT and CDR2 FYEKMQ (reference sequence). The CDR3 is CASSFTTYEQYF. In DNA, the CDR3 is TGTGCCAGCAGCTTCACCACCTACGAGCAGTACTTC.

V usage is TRBV5-3 and J usage is TRBJ2-5; 9 bases align to TRBD2. Being an ORF, TRBV5-3 has a function that is uncertain. V shed 2 bases, J shed 3 bases, and the junction held 14 bases outside the gene matches. CDR3 size: 18 residues. CDR3 protein: CARSLAPGLAGEEETQYF. The CDR3 region has the DNA TGTGCCAGAAGCTTAGCTCCGGGACTAGCAGGGGAAGAAGAGACCCAGTACTTC.

V and J are TRBV19 and TRBJ1-5; TRBD1 aligns across 7 bases. Trimming at V came to 5 bases and at J to 4 bases, leaving 8 bases not matched to a gene. CDR3 size: 15 residues. In germline, CDR1 is LNHDA, CDR2 SQIVND (reference sequence). CDR3 loop: CASSAGQVENQPQHF. CDR3 DNA sequence: TGTGCCAGTAGTGCCGGACAGGTGGAAAATCAGCCCCAGCATTTT. The full variable domain, with the rest looked up from reference TRBV19 and TRBJ1-5, is DGGITQSPKYLFRKEGQNVTLSCEQNLNHDAMYWYRQDPGQGLRLIYYSQIVNDFQKGDIAEGYSVSREKKESFPLTVTSAQKNPTAFYLCASSAGQVENQPQHFGDGTRLSIL.

The chain is built from TRBV5-6 and TRBJ1-6, with D unclear. V was pared by 1 base and J by 9 bases, with 11 bases between. From germline, CDR1 is SGHDT and CDR2 YYEEEE. This CDR3 comprises 14 residues. This CDR3 is CASSLIGWGSPLHF. The CDR3 DNA is TGTGCCAGCAGCTTGATCGGGTGGGGTTCACCCCTCCACTTT.

The chain recombines TRBV10-3 with TRBJ2-1, with 16 nucleotides matching TRBD2. In germline, CDR1 is ENHRY, CDR2 SYGVKD. CDR3 length equals 17 residues. After removal of 6 bases from V and 2 bases from J, the junction contained 4 bases not matched to a gene. The CDR3 bases are TGTGCCATCAGAGGGACTAGCGGGGGGGCTACCTACAATGAGCAGTTCTTC. Translated: CAIRGTSGGATYNEQFF.

The chain carries TRBV7-2 and TRBJ1-4, with 9 bases aligning to TRBD1. This CDR3 has 14 residues. V dropped 3 bases and J dropped 8; count of bases not matched to a gene: 4. The germline CDR1 and CDR2 sequences are SGHTA and FQGNSA. The CDR3 coding sequence is TGTGCCAGCAGCTTCGGGACAGGGAGAGAAAAACTGTTTTTT. Translated, it gives CASSFGTGREKLFF. The full variable domain, completed using reference TRBV7-2 and TRBJ1-4, is GAGVSQSPSNKVTEKGKDVELRCDPISGHTALYWYRQSLGQGLEFLIYFQGNSAPDKSGLPSDRFSAERTGGSVSTLTIQRTQQEDSAVYLCASSFGTGREKLFFGSGTQLSVL.

The genes are TRBV18 and TRBJ1-2; tentatively, D is TRBD1 (6 bases). There are 16 residues in the CDR3. V lost 2 bases to trimming and J lost 0 bases, with 13 bases between them. From germline, CDR1 is KGHSH and CDR2 LQKENI. CDR3 in amino acids: CASSPTGQSTNYGYTF. The CDR3 DNA reads as TGTGCCAGCTCACCAACTGGACAGTCCACTAACTATGGCTACACCTTC. The complete variable domain, with remaining parts taken from reference TRBV18 and TRBJ1-2, reads NAGVMQNPRHLVRRRGQEARLRCSPMKGHSHVYWYRQLPEEGLKFMVYLQKENIIDESGMPKERFSAEFPKEGPSILRIQQVVRGDSAAYFCASSPTGQSTNYGYTFGSGTRLTVV.

The chain uses TRBV18 and TRBJ1-2; possibly TRBD1 for D (6 bases). The germline V and J ends were trimmed by 2 bases and 3 bases, with 10 bases remaining between them. This CDR3 comprises 14 residues. Per the germline V gene, CDR1 is KGHSH and CDR2 is LQKENI. CDR3 amino acids: CASSPNRVDYGYTF. CDR3 DNA: TGTGCCAGCTCACCAAACAGGGTGGACTATGGCTACACCTTC. Based on the CDR3 plus reference TRBV18 and TRBJ1-2, the full variable domain is NAGVMQNPRHLVRRRGQEARLRCSPMKGHSHVYWYRQLPEEGLKFMVYLQKENIIDESGMPKERFSAEFPKEGPSILRIQQVVRGDSAAYFCASSPNRVDYGYTFGSGTRLTVV.

This clone was seen only once. The chain joins TRBV4-2 to TRBJ1-1; D not resolved. The CDR3 length is 15 residues. Germline V gene data show CDR1 as LGHNA and CDR2 as YNFKEQ. Between the trimmed V and J ends, which lost 1 base and 1 base, there was a span of 10 bases. CDR3 sequence reads: CASSQAMGKNTEAFF. CDR3 DNA: TGTGCCAGCAGCCAAGCGATGGGGAAGAACACTGAAGCTTTCTTT.

The DNA of the CDR3 is TGTGCCAGCAGTCCAACGGGCGGGGGGGGCGATGAGCAGTTCTTC. It translates to CASSPTGGGGDEQFF. The chain combines TRBV27 with TRBJ2-1; 9 bases are shared with TRBD2. Per germline, CDR1 MNHEY and CDR2 SMNVEV (reference sequence). This CDR3 contains 15 residues. Trimming took 5 bases from V and 8 from J; bases not matched to a gene: 10.

The chain is built from TRBV11-2 and TRBJ1-5; weak D call: TRBD1 (5 bases). Germline CDR1 SGHAT, CDR2 FQNNGV. This CDR3 comprises 15 residues. V was shortened by 0 bases and J by 7 bases, with 13 bases between the two germline ends. The DNA of the CDR3 is TGTGCCAGCAGCTTAGATGGCAGGGTGGGGCAGCCCCAGCATTTT. As protein: CASSLDGRVGQPQHF.

This chain joins TRBV3-1 (or the pseudogene TRBV3-2) and TRBJ2-3, with 8 nucleotides matching TRBD2. The ends lost 6 bases at V and 5 bases at J; junction bases unmatched: 10. CDR1 is LGHDT, CDR2 YNNKEL, per germline (reference sequence). The CDR3 covers 15 residues. CDR3 DNA sequence: TGTGCCAGCAGGAGAAGCGGGGGAAGGGGAGATACGCAGTATTTT. It translates to CASRRSGGRGDTQYF.

The chain links TRBV2 to TRBJ2-2; 8 nucleotides agree with TRBD1. Germline assignment: CDR1 SNHLY and CDR2 FYNNEI. The trim removed 6 bases at V and 7 bases at J, leaving 10 bases unmatched. CDR3 length: 15 amino acids. CDR3: CASRPGDRRGGELFF. In DNA form, the CDR3 reads TGTGCCAGCAGACCGGGGGACAGGCGGGGCGGGGAGCTGTTTTTT.

This clone was detected once. This chain joins TRBV6-5 and TRBJ2-3; 10 bases map to TRBD2. The CDR3 extends over 15 amino acids. The V gene's germline CDR1 is MNHEY and CDR2 SVGAGI. Trimming took 7 bases from V and 0 from J; bases not matched to a gene: 4. The CDR3, as DNA: TGTGCCAGCACCGAGCGGGGGGGCAGCACAGATACGCAGTATTTT. This encodes CASTERGGSTDTQYF.

This clone occurred once. The chain recombines TRBV18 with TRBJ2-5; TRBD1 matches at 11 bases. The CDR3 spans 19 residues. J lost 5 bases, V lost 1 base, and 15 bases had no gene match. Germline CDR1 reads KGHSH; CDR2 reads LQKENI. In nucleotides, the CDR3 is TGTGCCAGCTCACCACTTTTTTCCAGTCGGACAGGGGGCGAGGAGACCCAGTACTTC. Its protein product is CASSPLFSSRTGGEETQYF.

CDR3: CASSFSLQAQYEQYF. In nucleotides, the CDR3 is TGTGCCAGCAGCTTTTCCCTACAGGCTCAATACGAGCAGTACTTC. The chain uses TRBV11-2 and TRBJ2-7; tentative D call: TRBD1 (5 bases). The CDR3 contains 15 residues. Trimming took 3 bases from V and 4 from J, leaving 16 bases between them. The germline V gene encodes CDR1 SGHAT and CDR2 FQNNGV.

V is TRBV6-5 and J is TRBJ1-2; no reliable D call. Trimming stripped 10 bases from V and 6 bases from J, with 12 bases between. Germline CDR1 reads MNHEY; CDR2 reads SVGAGI. The CDR3 length is 11 residues. This CDR3 is CAIRLMDGYTF. CDR3 nucleotides: TGTGCCATCCGATTGATGGATGGCTACACCTTC.

The CDR3 DNA reads TGCGCCAGCAGCTTGGCTGGCCAGGGGGCTGACACCGGGGAGCTGTTTTTT. Encoded protein: CASSLAGQGADTGELFF. This chain joins TRBV5-1 and TRBJ2-2; TRBD1 matches at 8 bases. Germline CDR1 reads SGHRS; CDR2 reads YFSETQ. This CDR3 has 17 residues. The ends lost 0 bases at V and 3 bases at J; junction bases unmatched: 7.

The rearrangement uses TRBV19 and TRBJ1-4; D is unclear. Germline V CDR1 and CDR2: LNHDA, SQIVND (reference sequence). V was clipped by 2 bases and J by 6 bases, with 25 bases between them. The CDR3 runs 19 residues. The CDR3 region has the DNA TGTGCCAGTAGTATAACCCCCCGTGACGTTTGGCACGTGGATGAAAAACTGTTTTTT. The encoded protein is CASSITPRDVWHVDEKLFF.